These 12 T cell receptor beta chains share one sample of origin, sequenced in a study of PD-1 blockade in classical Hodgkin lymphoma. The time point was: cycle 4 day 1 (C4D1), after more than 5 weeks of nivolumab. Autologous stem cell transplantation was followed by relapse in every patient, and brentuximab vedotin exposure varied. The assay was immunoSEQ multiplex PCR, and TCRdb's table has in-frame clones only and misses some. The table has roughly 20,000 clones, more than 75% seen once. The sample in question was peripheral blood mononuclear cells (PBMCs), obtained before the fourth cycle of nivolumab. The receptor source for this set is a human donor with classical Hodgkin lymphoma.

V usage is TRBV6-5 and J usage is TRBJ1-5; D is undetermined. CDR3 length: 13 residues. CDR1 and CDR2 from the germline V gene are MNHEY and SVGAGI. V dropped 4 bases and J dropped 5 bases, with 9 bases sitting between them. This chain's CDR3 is CASSSGGYQPQHF. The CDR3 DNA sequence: TGTGCCAGCAGTTCAGGAGGGTATCAGCCCCAGCATTTT.

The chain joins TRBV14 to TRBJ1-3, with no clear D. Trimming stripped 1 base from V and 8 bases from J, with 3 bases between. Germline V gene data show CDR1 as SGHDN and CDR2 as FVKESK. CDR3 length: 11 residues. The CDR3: CASSQAYTIYF. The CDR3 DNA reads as TGTGCCAGCAGCCAAGCTTACACCATATATTTT.

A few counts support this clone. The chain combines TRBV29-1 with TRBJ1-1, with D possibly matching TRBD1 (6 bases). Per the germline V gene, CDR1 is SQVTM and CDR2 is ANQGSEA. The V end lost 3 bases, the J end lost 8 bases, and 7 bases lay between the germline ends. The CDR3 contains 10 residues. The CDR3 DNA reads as TGCAGCGTTGAGGACAGAGAAGCTTTCTTT. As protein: CSVEDREAFF.

The CDR3 sequence is CASSLESSGYNEQFF. CDR3 bases: TGCGCCAGCAGCTTGGAGTCTAGCGGATACAATGAGCAGTTCTTC. The chain is built from TRBV5-1 and TRBJ2-1, with TRBD2 identical over 7 bases. CDR1 and CDR2 (germline): SGHRS, YFSETQ. Germline trimming cut 0 bases from V and 4 bases from J; bases unmatched to any gene: 4. The CDR3 totals 15 residues. The entire variable domain, with the rest obtained from reference TRBV5-1 and TRBJ2-1, is as follows: KAGVTQTPRYLIKTRGQQVTLSCSPISGHRSVSWYQQTPGQGLQFLFEYFSETQRNKGNFPGRFSGRQFSNSRSEMNVSTLELGDSALYLCASSLESSGYNEQFFGPGTRLTVL.

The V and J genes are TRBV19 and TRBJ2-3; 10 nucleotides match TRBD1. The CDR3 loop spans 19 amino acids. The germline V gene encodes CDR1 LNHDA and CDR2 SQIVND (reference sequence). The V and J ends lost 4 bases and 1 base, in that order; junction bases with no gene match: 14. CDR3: CASSTTIPGTGVGTDTQYF. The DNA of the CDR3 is TGTGCCAGTAGTACCACCATTCCCGGGACAGGGGTAGGCACAGATACGCAGTATTTT.

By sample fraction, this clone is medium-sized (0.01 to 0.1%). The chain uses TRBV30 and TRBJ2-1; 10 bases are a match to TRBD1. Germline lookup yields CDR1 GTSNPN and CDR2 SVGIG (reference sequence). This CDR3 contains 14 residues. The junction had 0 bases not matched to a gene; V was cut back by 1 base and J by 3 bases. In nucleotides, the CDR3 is TGTGCCTGGAGTGGGGACAGGGGCTACAATGAGCAGTTCTTC. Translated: CAWSGDRGYNEQFF.

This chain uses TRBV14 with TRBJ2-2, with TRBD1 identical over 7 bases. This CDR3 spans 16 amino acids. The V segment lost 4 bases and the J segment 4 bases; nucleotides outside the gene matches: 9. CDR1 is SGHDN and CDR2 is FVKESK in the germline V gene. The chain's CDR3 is CASSRAGTALTGELFF. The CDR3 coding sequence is TGTGCCAGCAGCCGAGCCGGGACAGCTCTCACCGGGGAGCTGTTTTTT.

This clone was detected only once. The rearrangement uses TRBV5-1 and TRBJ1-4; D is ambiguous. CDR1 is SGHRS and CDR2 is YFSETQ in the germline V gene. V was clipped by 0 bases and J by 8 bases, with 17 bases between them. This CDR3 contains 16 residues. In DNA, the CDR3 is TGCGCCAGCAGCTTGGGGGTCAGTCCGGGCCAGGAAAAACTGTTTTTT. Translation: CASSLGVSPGQEKLFF.

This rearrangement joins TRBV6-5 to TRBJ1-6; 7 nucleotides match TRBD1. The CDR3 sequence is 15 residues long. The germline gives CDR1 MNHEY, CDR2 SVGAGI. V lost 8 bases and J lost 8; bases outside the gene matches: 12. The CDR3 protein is CASGAQGGGHSPLHF. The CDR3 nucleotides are TGTGCCAGCGGGGCACAGGGAGGGGGCCATTCACCCCTCCACTTT.

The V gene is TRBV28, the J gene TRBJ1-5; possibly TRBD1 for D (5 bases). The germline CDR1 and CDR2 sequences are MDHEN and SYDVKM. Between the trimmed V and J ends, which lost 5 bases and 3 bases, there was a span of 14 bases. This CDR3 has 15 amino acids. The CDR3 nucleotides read TGTGCCAGCAGTCCACCGCCGACAGTCAATCAGCCCCAGCATTTT. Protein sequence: CASSPPPTVNQPQHF. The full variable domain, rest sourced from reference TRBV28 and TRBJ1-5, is DVKVTQSSRYLVKRTGEKVFLECVQDMDHENMFWYRQDPGLGLRLIYFSYDVKMKEKGDIPEGYSVSREKKERFSLILESASTNQTSMYLCASSPPPTVNQPQHFGDGTRLSIL.

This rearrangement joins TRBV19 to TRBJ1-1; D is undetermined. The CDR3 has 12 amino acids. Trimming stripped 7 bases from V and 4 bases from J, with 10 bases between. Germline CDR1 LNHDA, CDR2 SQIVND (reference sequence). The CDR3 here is CASIMSGTEAFF. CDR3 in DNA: TGTGCCAGTATCATGTCGGGCACTGAAGCTTTCTTT.

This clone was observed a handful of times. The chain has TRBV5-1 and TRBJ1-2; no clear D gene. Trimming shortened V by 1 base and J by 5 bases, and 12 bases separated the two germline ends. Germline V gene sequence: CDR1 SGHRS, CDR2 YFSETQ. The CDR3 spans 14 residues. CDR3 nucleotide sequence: TGCGCCAGCAGCTTGCCGGGTTTTCTATATGGCTACACCTTC. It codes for CASSLPGFLYGYTF.